This TCR beta chain was sequenced for a study of control samples from healthy donors and cancer patients. This CDR3 has 16 amino acids. V lost 6 bases, J lost 6 bases, and 23 bases lay in between. Germline V gene data show CDR1 as SNHLY and CDR2 as FYNNEI. Clones were read by immunoSEQ multiplex PCR, and TCRdb kept only the in-frame ones, dropping some. Among under 200,000 clones listed, just under 95% were seen once. The sequence was collected from an older woman in good health. Sequenced input: blood. This chain links TRBV2 with TRBJ1-2; a possible D gene is TRBD1 (6 bases). The CDR3 region has the DNA TGTGCCAGCAGCCCCGAACGCAGACTCAGGGGTCATGGCTACACCTTC. As protein: CASSPERRLRGHGYTF.